This entry concerns a single T cell receptor (beta chain). The table lists this clonotype with a few counts. Its cognate antigen has yet to be identified. No base quality values were provided; no much bigger clone lies one nucleotide off. TCRdb lists the instrument as Illumina HiSeq 2500. Quantitative 5'-RACE with molecular barcodes was used to prepare TCR beta libraries. The paper's processing steps were these. A new computational method based on a probabilistic model of VDJ rearrangement was used to identify disease-linked TCR variants. The public reads were run again by TCRdb, first through fastp at Q25 and then through MiXCR, and only productive beta chains were kept. Each record represents a unique CDR3 protein, reported with the most common genes and DNA among its rows. What appears here as the V and J calls and clone size reflects TCRdb's work, not the paper's. The sample table records about 160,000 distinct CDR3 sequences; 15% to 20% of these occur just once. Approximately 7.8% of the sample lies in the top ten.

The CDR3, from cysteine to phenylalanine, totals 17 residues. CDR3 DNA is the only sequence kept; it has 51 bases, read in frame from the first base. At the junction V is shortened by 2 bases and J by 4 bases; bases outside the gene matches: 7. Via the germline V gene, CDR1 is SGHRS and CDR2 YFSETQ. These data originate in a study of CD8 T cells in ankylosing spondylitis (TCRdb year 2017). With regard to the full study: T cell receptor beta repertoires were profiled in healthy donors and ankylosing spondylitis patients so that disease-linked TCR variants could be found. The full study cohort was made up of under 30 ankylosing spondylitis patients and approximately 100 healthy donors. Peripheral blood was sampled, and synovial fluid was also collected from ankylosing spondylitis patients. Broader findings and caveats from the paper: Significant enrichment of the disease-linked clones was reported in matched synovial fluid samples from ankylosing spondylitis patients. Blood from ankylosing spondylitis patients appeared to be characterized by a TCR beta motif made up of several highly homologous amino acid variants. The disease-linked clones showed a CD8+ phenotype and occurred at relatively low frequencies in peripheral blood. Some of the motif variants had been reported before in the synovial fluid and blood of reactive arthritis patients, a finding that suggests common disease-initiation mechanisms.

The receptor's source is a male donor with ankylosing spondylitis or in good health (not recorded which). The receptor chain draws on TRBV5-1 and TRBJ2-2, and 11 junction bases match TRBD1. The sequencing sample was made of blood, either unsorted or a sorted T cell fraction (not recorded which). The sequence in DNA is TGCGCCAGCAGCTTCCCCTGGGACAGGGGGACCACCGGGGAGCTGTTTTTT. It is translated as CASSFPWDRGTTGELFF.